The 27 T cell receptor beta chains below all came from one sample that was sequenced in a study of metastatic and nonmetastatic thyroid tumors. Using MiXCR, TCRdb re-called clones from the PCR reads. The table has 15,000 to 20,000 clones, roughly 34% seen once; the top ten hold 8% to 13%. Nobody among the patients had been given any treatment before thyroid surgery. The specimen was tumor tissue. The origin of the receptors is a male donor with papillary thyroid cancer or a benign thyroid nodule (not recorded which). Some clones in this sample may be carry-over from other donors' samples.

The genes are TRBV27 and TRBJ1-2; a possible D gene is TRBD1 (5 bases). There are 14 residues in the CDR3. Germline-derived CDR1 and CDR2 are MNHEY and SMNVEV (reference sequence). Trimming shortened V by 6 bases and J by 0 bases, and 11 bases separated the two germline ends. The CDR3 spells CASSRGTANYGYTF. The CDR3 DNA reads TGTGCCAGCAGCCGTGGGACGGCTAACTATGGCTACACCTTC.

This clone is categorized as medium-sized. The rearrangement links TRBV27 to TRBJ2-3; D remains ambiguous. In germline, CDR1 is MNHEY, CDR2 SMNVEV (reference sequence). Deletions cut 1 base from V and 1 base from J, with 12 bases between. The CDR3 spans 16 residues. CDR3 DNA sequence: TGTGCCAGCAGTTTATTGGTGGGATTAGGCACAGATACGCAGTATTTT. Translating gives CASSLLVGLGTDTQYF.

This clone was observed many times. The chain combines TRBV9 with TRBJ1-1, with D hard to call. Germline V gene sequence: CDR1 SGDLS, CDR2 YYNGEE. V was trimmed by 0 bases and J by 4 bases, leaving 7 bases between them. The CDR3 has 13 residues. In DNA form, the CDR3 reads TGTGCCAGCAGCGTAGTTCGGGGCACTGAAGCTTTCTTT. Its translation is CASSVVRGTEAFF.

This clone occurred many times. This chain's CDR3 is CASSGQGRNQPQHF. The DNA for the CDR3 is TGCGCCTCCAGCGGACAGGGACGGAATCAGCCCCAGCATTTT. The J gene is TRBJ1-5, the V gene TRBV10-2; 8 bases map to TRBD1. This CDR3 is 14 amino acids long. From germline, CDR1 is WSHSY and CDR2 SAAADI. Losses at the gene ends were 11 bases for V and 4 bases for J; bases not matched to a gene: 10.

This clone has a count of ten or more. The chain links TRBV5-1 to TRBJ2-7, with 8 bases identical to TRBD2. Trimming removed 2 bases from V and 5 bases from J; junction bases left unmatched: 3. From germline, CDR1 is SGHRS and CDR2 YFSETQ. CDR3 size: 13 residues. The CDR3 DNA sequence: TGCGCCAGCAGCTTATCAGCGGGGGACGAGCAGTACTTC. Its protein product is CASSLSAGDEQYF.

This clone has at least ten counts. The rearrangement links TRBV2 to TRBJ1-1; 9 bases are shared with TRBD1. The CDR3 runs to 16 residues. The V segment lost 3 bases and the J segment 1 base; nucleotides outside the gene matches: 6. CDR1 is SNHLY and CDR2 is FYNNEI in the germline V gene. The CDR3 DNA reads as TGTGCCAGCAGTGACAACAGGGGGCTGAAGAACACTGAAGCTTTCTTT. Its protein product is CASSDNRGLKNTEAFF.

This clone was observed a single time. The genes are TRBV20-1 and TRBJ1-5; the D is unclear. V lost 4 bases to trimming and J lost 3 bases, with 10 bases between them. This CDR3 comprises 13 residues. The germline CDR1 and CDR2 sequences are DFQATT and SNEGSKA (reference sequence). The CDR3 reads CSAISWDNQPQHF. The CDR3, as DNA: TGCAGTGCTATAAGCTGGGACAATCAGCCCCAGCATTTT.

This clone was counted between two and nine times. V is TRBV29-1 and J is TRBJ2-2; D possibly corresponds to TRBD1 (6 bases). The germline gives CDR1 SQVTM, CDR2 ANQGSEA. The CDR3 is 15 residues long. V lost 6 bases, J lost 0 bases, and 14 bases lay in between. CDR3 amino acids: CSVATGSANTGELFF. CDR3 nucleotide sequence: TGCAGCGTCGCTACAGGGTCCGCGAACACCGGGGAGCTGTTTTTT.

This clone has more than one count but fewer than ten. V and J are TRBV28 and TRBJ1-6; weak D call: TRBD1 (5 bases). The V gene's germline CDR1 is MDHEN and CDR2 SYDVKM. Trimming removed 10 bases from V and 8 bases from J, with 15 bases in between. The CDR3 sequence is 13 residues long. The CDR3 DNA follows: TGTGCCAACAGAGAGGACACGGATTCACCCCTCCACTTT. Translating gives CANREDTDSPLHF. The whole variable domain, filled in from reference TRBV28 and TRBJ1-6, reads DVKVTQSSRYLVKRTGEKVFLECVQDMDHENMFWYRQDPGLGLRLIYFSYDVKMKEKGDIPEGYSVSREKKERFSLILESASTNQTSMYLCANREDTDSPLHFGNGTRLTVT.

This clone was picked up many times. The chain carries TRBV5-4 and TRBJ2-1; 7 nucleotides match TRBD1. Germline V gene data show CDR1 as SGHNT and CDR2 as YYREEE (reference sequence). The CDR3 has 14 amino acids. The V segment lost 4 bases and the J segment 4 bases; nucleotides outside the gene matches: 5. The CDR3 region is CASSRTGVYNEQFF. The CDR3 bases are TGTGCCAGCAGCCGTACAGGGGTTTACAATGAGCAGTTCTTC.

The table lists this clone with a few counts. The chain recombines TRBV6-1 with TRBJ2-7, with 7 positions matching TRBD2. The germline V gene encodes CDR1 MNHNS and CDR2 SASEGT. The CDR3 spans 14 residues. The V gene end was trimmed by 8 bases and the J gene end by 2 bases; junction bases not matched to a gene: 9. CDR3 DNA: TGTGCCAGCGGGCGGTCTAGCGGTACCTACGAGCAGTACTTC. Translated: CASGRSSGTYEQYF.

This clone is medium-sized. The CDR3 nucleotides are TGTGCCAGCAGCCGACTCGCGGGTTTTTACGAGCAGTACTTC. Translating gives CASSRLAGFYEQYF. The chain joins TRBV7-2 to TRBJ2-7; a possible D gene is TRBD2 (5 bases). This CDR3 spans 14 amino acids. V was trimmed by 5 bases and J by 4 bases, leaving 15 bases between them. Germline V gene lookup returns CDR1 SGHTA and CDR2 FQGNSA. The whole variable domain, remainder taken from reference TRBV7-2 and TRBJ2-7, is GAGVSQSPSNKVTEKGKDVELRCDPISGHTALYWYRQSLGQGLEFLIYFQGNSAPDKSGLPSDRFSAERTGGSVSTLTIQRTQQEDSAVYLCASSRLAGFYEQYFGPGTRLTVT.

This clone appeared a few times. V gene TRBV27 combines with J gene TRBJ2-7; D is uncertain. This CDR3 region has 18 residues. V gave up 4 bases and J gave up 2 bases, with 24 bases separating them. Germline CDR1 MNHEY, CDR2 SMNVEV (reference sequence). In DNA form, the CDR3 reads TGTGCCAGCAGTTCCCGAGTAGCACTAACCCCCCAAGCCTACGAGCAGTACTTC. The encoded protein is CASSSRVALTPQAYEQYF.

Regarding this clone: An end of the junction does not agree with germline; a read error may underlie this. The chain is built from TRBV4-1 and TRBJ2-5; D gene uncertain. The length of the CDR3 is 15 residues. Germline V gives CDR1 MGHRA, CDR2 YSYEKL. This chain's CDR3 is CACSQDSIILETQYF. The DNA of the CDR3 is TGCGCCTGCAGCCAAGATTCCATCATTCTGGAGACCCAGTACTTC.

This clone was observed a handful of times. The junction shows a germline mismatch at one end, possibly a read error. The chain links TRBV10-2 to TRBJ1-2, with unresolved D. The germline CDR1 and CDR2 sequences are WSHSY and SAAADI. The CDR3 is 12 residues long. The CDR3 reads CTSNGGALGYTF. CDR3 bases: TGCACCAGCAATGGCGGAGCCCTTGGCTACACCTTC.

This clone was detected only a few times. The chain's CDR3 is CATSGRQGAAEQYF. The CDR3 nucleotides read TGTGCCACCAGCGGGAGACAGGGGGCGGCGGAGCAGTACTTC. The V and J genes are TRBV15 and TRBJ2-7; TRBD1 matches at 10 bases. CDR1 and CDR2 (germline): LNHNV, YYDKDF (reference sequence). V gave up 5 bases and J gave up 7 bases; unmatched junction bases: 8. This CDR3 region has 14 residues.

The chain combines TRBV4-1 with TRBJ1-1; weak D call: TRBD1 (6 bases). The CDR3 loop spans 12 amino acids. The germline V gene has CDR1 MGHRA and CDR2 YSYEKL. Trimming removed 3 bases at V and 4 bases at J, with 6 bases between. CDR3 DNA sequence: TGCGCCAGCAGCCAGGACAGCACTGAAGCTTTCTTT. Translation gives CASSQDSTEAFF.

Concerning this clone itself: An end of the junction differs from the germline gene, which may be a read error. V is TRBV10-3 and J is TRBJ2-3; 8 positions match TRBD2. CDR1 ENHRY and CDR2 SYGVKD come from the germline V gene. The CDR3 contains 15 residues. The CDR3 reads CAISTAGGHTDKQYF. DNA of the CDR3: TGTGCTATCAGTACTGCGGGGGGTCACACAGATAAGCAGTATTTT.

Details on this clone: A read error may account for a junction end that differs from germline. CDR3 loop: CPSSPPTSVGTDTQYF. The CDR3 nucleotides read TGCCCCAGCAGCCCCCCCACTAGCGTGGGAACAGATACGCAGTATTTT. The V and J genes are TRBV4-1 and TRBJ2-3; 7 bases agree with TRBD2. Germline CDR1 is MGHRA and CDR2 is YSYEKL. The CDR3 consists of 16 residues.

With respect to this clone: A much larger clone lies one base from this, so it may be a read error. This rearrangement joins TRBV19 to TRBJ2-5; no definite D call. The CDR3 totals 12 residues. The V gene's germline CDR1 is LNHDA and CDR2 SQIVND (reference sequence). The CDR3 DNA sequence: TGTGCCATTAGTGGGCCGCGGGAGACCCAGTACTTC. Its protein is CAISGPRETQYF.

The table lists this clone with a few counts. V gene TRBV6-2 or TRBV6-3 combines with J gene TRBJ1-5, with a possible D match to TRBD1 (5 bases). In germline, CDR1 is MNHEY, CDR2 SVGEGT. This CDR3 is 16 amino acids long. V dropped 5 bases and J dropped 2 bases, with 16 bases sitting between them. This chain's CDR3 is CASSRLSGDGNQPQHF. Written as DNA, the CDR3 is TGTGCCAGCAGTCGCCTCTCGGGGGATGGCAATCAGCCCCAGCATTTT.

The J gene is TRBJ2-1, the V gene TRBV20-1; a weak D match, TRBD2 (5 bases). The CDR3 loop spans 17 amino acids. With 6 bases removed from V and 4 bases from J, the gap between germline ends came to 25 bases. Germline V CDR1 and CDR2: DFQATT, SNEGSKA (reference sequence). CDR3 nucleotides: TGCAGTGCGTACGGGAAAGGGAGACGAGGCGGTTACAATGAGCAGTTCTTC. Encoded protein: CSAYGKGRRGGYNEQFF.

The chain has TRBV6-1 and TRBJ2-7, with 8 bases matching TRBD2. The V and J ends lost 10 bases and 4 bases, in that order; junction bases with no gene match: 12. Germline lookup yields CDR1 MNHNS and CDR2 SASEGT. CDR3 length equals 14 residues. The DNA of the CDR3 is TGTGCCACCAACCCGGGACTAGGTGTATACGAGCAGTACTTC. It yields the protein CATNPGLGVYEQYF.

This chain's CDR3 is CSARDLKPRPGGLYTDTQYF. The CDR3 nucleotides are TGCAGTGCTAGAGATCTCAAACCCCGCCCCGGTGGGCTATACACAGATACGCAGTATTTT. The J gene is TRBJ2-3, the V gene TRBV20-1, with D unclear. Per germline, CDR1 DFQATT and CDR2 SNEGSKA (reference sequence). Trimming left V 0 bases short and J 2 bases short, with 27 bases between. This CDR3 region has 20 residues.

About this clone itself: A much larger clone sits a single nucleotide away, making a read error possible. The genes are TRBV29-1 and TRBJ1-3; a weak D match, TRBD1 (6 bases). In germline, CDR1 is SQVTM, CDR2 ANQGSEA. V was clipped by 6 bases and J by 3 bases, with 15 bases between them. The CDR3 spans 14 residues. The CDR3 spells CSVAGQRSGNTIYF. CDR3 DNA: TGCAGCGTCGCAGGACAGCGGAGTGGAAACACCATATATTTT.

V is TRBV4-1 and J is TRBJ2-3; TRBD2 is a possible D gene (6 bases). Germline V gene sequence: CDR1 MGHRA, CDR2 YSYEKL. The CDR3 is 13 residues long. Between the trimmed V and J ends, which lost 5 bases and 3 bases, there was a span of 9 bases. The DNA for the CDR3 is TGCGCCAGCAGCGGGGGAGGTACAGATACGCAGTATTTT. It yields the protein CASSGGGTDTQYF.

This clone is medium-sized (0.01 to 0.1%). This chain links TRBV19 with TRBJ2-5; tentative D call: TRBD2 (5 bases). The CDR3 covers 14 residues. Trimming took 3 bases from V and 8 from J, leaving 16 bases between them. CDR1 and CDR2 from the germline V gene are LNHDA and SQIVND (reference sequence). For the CDR3, the DNA is TGTGCCAGTAGTATCTCTTTTAATGCGGGTACCCAGTACTTC. It translates to CASSISFNAGTQYF.